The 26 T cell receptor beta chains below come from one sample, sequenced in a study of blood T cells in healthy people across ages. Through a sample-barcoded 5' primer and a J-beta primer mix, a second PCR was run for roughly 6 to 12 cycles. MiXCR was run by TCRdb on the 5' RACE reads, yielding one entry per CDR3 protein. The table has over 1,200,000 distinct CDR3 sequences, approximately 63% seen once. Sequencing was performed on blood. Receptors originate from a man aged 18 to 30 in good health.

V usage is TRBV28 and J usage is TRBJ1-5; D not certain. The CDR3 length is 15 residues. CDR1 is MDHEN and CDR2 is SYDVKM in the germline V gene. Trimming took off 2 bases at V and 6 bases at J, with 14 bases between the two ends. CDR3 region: CASSLTRVIGQPQHF. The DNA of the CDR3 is TGTGCCAGCAGTTTAACCCGCGTGATTGGTCAGCCCCAGCATTTT.

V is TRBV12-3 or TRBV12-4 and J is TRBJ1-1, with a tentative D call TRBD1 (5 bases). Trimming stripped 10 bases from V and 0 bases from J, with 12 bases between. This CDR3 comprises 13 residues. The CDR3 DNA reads TGTGCCATAACAGGACGTTTGAACACTGAAGCTTTCTTT. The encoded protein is CAITGRLNTEAFF.

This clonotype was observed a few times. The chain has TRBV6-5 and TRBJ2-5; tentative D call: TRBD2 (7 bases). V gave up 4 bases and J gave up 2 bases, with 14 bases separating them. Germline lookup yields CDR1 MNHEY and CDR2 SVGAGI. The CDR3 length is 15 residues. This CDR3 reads CASSSPGGLQETQYF. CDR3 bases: TGTGCCAGCAGTTCCCCCGGGGGGCTACAAGAGACCCAGTACTTC.

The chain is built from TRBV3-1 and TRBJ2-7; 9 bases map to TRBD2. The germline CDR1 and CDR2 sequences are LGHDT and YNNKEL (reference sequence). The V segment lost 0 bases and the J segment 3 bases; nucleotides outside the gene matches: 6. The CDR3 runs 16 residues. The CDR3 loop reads CASSQDGLAGRYEQYF. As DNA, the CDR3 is TGTGCCAGCAGCCAAGATGGCCTAGCGGGACGCTACGAGCAGTACTTC.

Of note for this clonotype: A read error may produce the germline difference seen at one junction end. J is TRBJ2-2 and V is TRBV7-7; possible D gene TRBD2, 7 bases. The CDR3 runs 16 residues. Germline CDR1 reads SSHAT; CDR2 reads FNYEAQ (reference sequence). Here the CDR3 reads CASSPKGGANTGELFF. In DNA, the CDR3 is TGTGCTAGCAGCCCAAAGGGGGGGGCGAACACCGGGGAGCTGTTTTTT. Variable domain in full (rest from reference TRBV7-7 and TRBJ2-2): GAGVSQSPRYKVTKRGQDVTLRCDPISSHATLYWYQQALGQGPEFLTYFNYEAQPDKSGLPSDRFSAERPEGSISTLTIQRTEQRDSAMYRCASSPKGGANTGELFFGEGSRLTVL.

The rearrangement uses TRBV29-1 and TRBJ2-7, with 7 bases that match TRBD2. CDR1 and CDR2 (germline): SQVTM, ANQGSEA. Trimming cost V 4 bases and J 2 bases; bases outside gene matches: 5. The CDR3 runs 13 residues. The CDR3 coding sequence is TGCAGCGTTGTAATAGCGGGCGCCTACGAGCAGTACTTC. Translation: CSVVIAGAYEQYF.

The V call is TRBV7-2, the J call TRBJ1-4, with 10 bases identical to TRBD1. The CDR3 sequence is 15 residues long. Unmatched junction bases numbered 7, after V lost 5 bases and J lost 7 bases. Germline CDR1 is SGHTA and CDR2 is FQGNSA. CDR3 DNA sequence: TGTGCCAGCAGCATCCGGGACAGGGGTAGTGAAAAACTGTTTTTT. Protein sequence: CASSIRDRGSEKLFF.

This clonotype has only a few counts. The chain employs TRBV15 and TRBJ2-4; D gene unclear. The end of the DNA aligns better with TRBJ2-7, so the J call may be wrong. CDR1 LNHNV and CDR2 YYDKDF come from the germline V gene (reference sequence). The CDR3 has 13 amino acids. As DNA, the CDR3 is TGTGCCACCAGCAGAGACTCCATATACGAGCAGTACTTC. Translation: CATSRDSIYEQYF.

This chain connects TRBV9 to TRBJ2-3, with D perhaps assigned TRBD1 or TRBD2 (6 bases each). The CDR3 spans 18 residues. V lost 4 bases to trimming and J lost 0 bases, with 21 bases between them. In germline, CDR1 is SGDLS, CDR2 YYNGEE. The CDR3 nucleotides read TGTGCCAGCAGCCCCGAGGTAGGGGGGCAGACTAGCACAGATACGCAGTATTTT. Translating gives CASSPEVGGQTSTDTQYF.

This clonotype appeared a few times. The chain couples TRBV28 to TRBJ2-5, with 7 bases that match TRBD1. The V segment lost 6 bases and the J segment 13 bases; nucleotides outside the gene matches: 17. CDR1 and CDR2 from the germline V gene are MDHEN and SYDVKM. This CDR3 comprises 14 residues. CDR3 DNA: TGTGCCAGCAGACAGGGGATTGGCGGCTATTTTGGGTACTTC. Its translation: CASRQGIGGYFGYF.

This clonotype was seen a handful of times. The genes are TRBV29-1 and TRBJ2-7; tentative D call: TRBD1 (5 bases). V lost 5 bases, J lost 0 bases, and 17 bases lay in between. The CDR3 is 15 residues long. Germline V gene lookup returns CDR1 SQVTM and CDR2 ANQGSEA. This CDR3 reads CSVLDPLQDSYEQYF. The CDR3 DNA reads TGCAGCGTTCTTGACCCCCTACAGGACTCCTACGAGCAGTACTTC.

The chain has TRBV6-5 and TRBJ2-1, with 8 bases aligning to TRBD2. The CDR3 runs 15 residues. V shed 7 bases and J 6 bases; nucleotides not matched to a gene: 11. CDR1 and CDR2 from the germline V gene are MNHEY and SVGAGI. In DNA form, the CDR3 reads TGTGCCAGCACCCCGGGAGGGGGAGCATCCAATGAGCAGTTCTTC. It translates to CASTPGGGASNEQFF.

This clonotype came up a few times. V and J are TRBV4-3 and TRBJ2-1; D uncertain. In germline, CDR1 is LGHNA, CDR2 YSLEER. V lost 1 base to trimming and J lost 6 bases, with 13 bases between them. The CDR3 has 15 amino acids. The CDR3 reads CASSQGIYLVNEQFF. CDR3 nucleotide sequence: TGCGCCAGCAGCCAAGGTATTTATTTGGTCAATGAGCAGTTCTTC.

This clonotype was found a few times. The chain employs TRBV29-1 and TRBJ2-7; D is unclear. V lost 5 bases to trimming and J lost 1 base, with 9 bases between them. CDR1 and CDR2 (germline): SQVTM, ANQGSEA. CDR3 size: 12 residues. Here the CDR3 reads CSVTDGSYEQYF. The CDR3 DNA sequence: TGCAGCGTTACTGACGGGTCCTACGAGCAGTACTTC.

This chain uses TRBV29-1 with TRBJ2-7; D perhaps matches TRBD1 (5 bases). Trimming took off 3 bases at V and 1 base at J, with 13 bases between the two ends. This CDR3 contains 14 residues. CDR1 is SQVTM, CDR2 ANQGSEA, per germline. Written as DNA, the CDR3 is TGCAGCGTTGAGTCCGTGACAGAATCCTACGAGCAGTACTTC. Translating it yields CSVESVTESYEQYF.

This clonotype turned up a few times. The CDR3 sequence: CATSQGDGTDTQYF. For the CDR3, the DNA is TGTGCCACAAGCCAGGGAGATGGCACAGATACGCAGTATTTT. This chain links TRBV10-3 with TRBJ2-3; D possibly uses TRBD1 or TRBD2 (5 bases each). The germline V gene encodes CDR1 ENHRY and CDR2 SYGVKD. The ends were cut back, 10 bases at V and 1 base at J, with 15 bases in the middle. The CDR3 has 14 residues.

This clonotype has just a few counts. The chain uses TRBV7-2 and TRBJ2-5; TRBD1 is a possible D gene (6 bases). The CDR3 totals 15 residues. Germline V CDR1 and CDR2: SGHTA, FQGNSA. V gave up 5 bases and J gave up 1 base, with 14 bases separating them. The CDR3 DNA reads TGTGCCAGCAGCCTTAATTGGGGGCCCCAAGAGACCCAGTACTTC. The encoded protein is CASSLNWGPQETQYF.

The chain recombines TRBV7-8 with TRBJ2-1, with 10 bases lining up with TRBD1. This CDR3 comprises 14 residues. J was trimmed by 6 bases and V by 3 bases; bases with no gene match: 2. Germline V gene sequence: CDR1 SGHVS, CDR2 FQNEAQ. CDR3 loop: CASSFGTGVNEQFF. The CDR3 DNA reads TGTGCCAGCAGCTTCGGGACAGGGGTCAATGAGCAGTTCTTC.

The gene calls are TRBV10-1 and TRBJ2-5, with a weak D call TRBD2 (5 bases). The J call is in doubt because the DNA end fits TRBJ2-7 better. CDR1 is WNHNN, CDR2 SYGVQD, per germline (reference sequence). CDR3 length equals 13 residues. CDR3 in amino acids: CASSGTLLYEQYF. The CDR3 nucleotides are TGCGCCAGCAGTGGGACTCTACTCTACGAGCAGTACTTC.

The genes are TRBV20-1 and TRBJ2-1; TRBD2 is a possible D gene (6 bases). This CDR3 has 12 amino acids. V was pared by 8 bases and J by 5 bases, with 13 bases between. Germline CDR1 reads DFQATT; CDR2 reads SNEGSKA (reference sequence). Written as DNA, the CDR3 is TGCAGTCCTTTCCCGGGGGACAATGAGCAGTTCTTC. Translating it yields CSPFPGDNEQFF.

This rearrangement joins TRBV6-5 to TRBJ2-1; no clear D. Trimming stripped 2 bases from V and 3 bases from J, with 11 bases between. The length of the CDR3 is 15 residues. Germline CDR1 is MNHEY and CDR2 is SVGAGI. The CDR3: CASSYIGSSYNEQFF. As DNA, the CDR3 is TGTGCCAGCAGTTACATCGGCAGTAGCTACAATGAGCAGTTCTTC.

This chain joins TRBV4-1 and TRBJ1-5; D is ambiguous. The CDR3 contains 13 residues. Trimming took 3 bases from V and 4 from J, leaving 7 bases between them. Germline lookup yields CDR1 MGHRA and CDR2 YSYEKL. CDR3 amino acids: CASSQTVNQPQHF. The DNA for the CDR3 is TGCGCCAGCAGCCAGACGGTGAATCAGCCCCAGCATTTT.

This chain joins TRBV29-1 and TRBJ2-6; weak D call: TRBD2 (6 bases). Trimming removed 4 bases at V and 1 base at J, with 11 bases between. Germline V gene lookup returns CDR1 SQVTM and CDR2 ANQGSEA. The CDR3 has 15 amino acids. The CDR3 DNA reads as TGCAGCGTTGCGGGAGATCTTTCTGGGGCCAACGTCCTGACTTTC. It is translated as CSVAGDLSGANVLTF.

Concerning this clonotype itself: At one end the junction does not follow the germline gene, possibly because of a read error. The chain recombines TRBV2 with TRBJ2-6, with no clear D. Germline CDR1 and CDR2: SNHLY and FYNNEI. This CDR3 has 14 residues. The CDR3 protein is CVSSPLSGANVLTF. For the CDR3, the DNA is TGTGTCAGCAGTCCCCTCTCTGGGGCCAACGTCCTGACTTTC.

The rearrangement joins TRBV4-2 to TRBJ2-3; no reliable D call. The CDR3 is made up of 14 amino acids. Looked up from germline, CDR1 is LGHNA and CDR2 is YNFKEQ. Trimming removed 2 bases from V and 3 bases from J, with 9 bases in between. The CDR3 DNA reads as TGTGCCAGCAGCCAATATCCAGTAACAGATACGCAGTATTTT. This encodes CASSQYPVTDTQYF.

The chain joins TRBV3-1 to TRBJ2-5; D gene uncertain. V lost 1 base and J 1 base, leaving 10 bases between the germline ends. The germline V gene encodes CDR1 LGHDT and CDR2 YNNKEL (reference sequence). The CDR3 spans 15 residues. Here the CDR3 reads CASSQAGLSQETQYF. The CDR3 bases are TGTGCCAGCAGCCAAGCGGGTCTCAGCCAAGAGACCCAGTACTTC.